This entry describes one T cell receptor beta chain. This record belongs to a study of control samples from healthy donors and cancer patients. Assay: immunoSEQ multiplex PCR; the TCRdb copy retains only in-frame clones and omits some. The repertoire holds 85,000 to 100,000 clones, with 85% to 95% as singletons. The CDR3 is made up of 16 amino acids. The V end lost 3 bases, the J end lost 4 bases, and 16 bases lay between the germline ends. CDR1 LNHDA and CDR2 SQIVND come from the germline V gene (reference sequence). The rearrangement joins TRBV19 to TRBJ2-1; D remains ambiguous. The source is a man aged 18 to 35 in good health. Input material: blood. The CDR3 loop reads CASSITLAEIYNEQFF. The CDR3 DNA reads as TGTGCCAGTAGTATCACCCTCGCGGAGATATACAATGAGCAGTTCTTC.